The subject of this entry is one T cell receptor beta chain. Its antigen is unidentified. The data originate from a study of beta chain features in type 1 diabetes. Findings and caveats of the study: Cells with high TCR expression could be over-represented by cDNA sequencing. Insertions at VDJ junctions were less frequent in type 1 diabetes patients. These patients also deleted more nucleotides at the same junctions.

Germline-derived CDR1 and CDR2 are MNHNY and SVGAGI (reference sequence). This CDR3 is built from 14 residues. Trimming left V 6 bases short and J 4 bases short, with 14 bases between. Donors contributed one heparinised blood draw apiece, averaging about 120 mL. Investigators reverse transcribed all isolated RNA, so they sequenced expressed TCRB transcripts. Sequencing used immunoSEQ multiplex PCR; TCRdb keeps in-frame clones, though not all of them. The repertoire holds nearly 350,000 clones, 6.5% to 10% seen once, with under 0.5% in the top ten. This sequence joins TRBV6-6 and TRBJ2-3; D may be TRBD1 (6 bases). Sequencing was carried out using central memory CD4+ T cells from blood. This receptor was obtained from a woman aged 18-35 years in good health. For the CDR3, the DNA is TGTGCCAGCAGCCATGGCAGGGGCGCAGATACGCAGTATTTT. Residues: CASSHGRGADTQYF.